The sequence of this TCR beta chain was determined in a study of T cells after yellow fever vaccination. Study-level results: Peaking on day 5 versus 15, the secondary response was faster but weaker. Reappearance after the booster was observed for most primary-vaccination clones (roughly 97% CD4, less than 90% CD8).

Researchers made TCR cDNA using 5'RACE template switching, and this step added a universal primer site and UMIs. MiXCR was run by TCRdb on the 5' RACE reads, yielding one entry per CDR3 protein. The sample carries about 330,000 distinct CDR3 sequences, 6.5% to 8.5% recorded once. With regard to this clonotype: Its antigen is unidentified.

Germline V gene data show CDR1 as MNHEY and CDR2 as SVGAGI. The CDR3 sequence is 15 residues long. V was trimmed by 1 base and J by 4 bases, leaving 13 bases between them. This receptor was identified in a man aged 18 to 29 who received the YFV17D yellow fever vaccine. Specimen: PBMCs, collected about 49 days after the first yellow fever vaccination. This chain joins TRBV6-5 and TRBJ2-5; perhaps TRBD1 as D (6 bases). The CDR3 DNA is TGTGCCAGCAGTTACTGGGGGCTCCGGGGAGAGACCCAGTACTTC. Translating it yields CASSYWGLRGETQYF.